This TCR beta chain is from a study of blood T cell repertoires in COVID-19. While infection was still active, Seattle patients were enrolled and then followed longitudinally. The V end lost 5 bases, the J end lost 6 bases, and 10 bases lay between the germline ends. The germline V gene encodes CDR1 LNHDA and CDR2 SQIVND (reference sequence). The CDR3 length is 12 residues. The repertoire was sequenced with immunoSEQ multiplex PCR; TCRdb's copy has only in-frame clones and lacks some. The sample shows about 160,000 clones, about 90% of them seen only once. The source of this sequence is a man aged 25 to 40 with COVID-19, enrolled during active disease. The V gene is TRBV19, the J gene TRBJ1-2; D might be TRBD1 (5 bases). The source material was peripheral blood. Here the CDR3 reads CASSLDRNGYTF. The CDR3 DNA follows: TGTGCCAGTAGTCTTGACAGAAATGGCTACACCTTC.